The TCR beta chain under discussion was sequenced for a study of control samples from healthy donors and cancer patients. Data came from immunoSEQ multiplex PCR; TCRdb stores just in-frame clones and leaves some out. Here the sample spans 98,000 or so clones, 70% to 80% being singletons. Trimming cost V 3 bases and J 0 bases, with 6 bases left between them. The CDR3 has 14 amino acids. In germline, CDR1 is LNHDA, CDR2 SQIVND (reference sequence). V usage is TRBV19 and J usage is TRBJ1-5; D gene uncertain. The sequencing input was blood. This sequence was found in a woman younger than 45 in good health. In DNA, the CDR3 is TGTGCCAGTAGTATTAAGGCTAGCAATCAGCCCCAGCATTTT. Translating it yields CASSIKASNQPQHF.